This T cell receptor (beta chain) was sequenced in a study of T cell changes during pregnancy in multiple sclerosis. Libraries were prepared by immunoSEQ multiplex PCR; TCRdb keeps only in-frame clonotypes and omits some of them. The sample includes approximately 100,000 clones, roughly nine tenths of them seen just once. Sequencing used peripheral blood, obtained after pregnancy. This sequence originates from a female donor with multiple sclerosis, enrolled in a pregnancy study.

The CDR3 DNA reads TGTGCCAGCAGGGGGACAGGGTGGGGCTACACCTTC. This sequence encodes CASRGTGWGYTF. This chain links TRBV27 with TRBJ1-2; the match to TRBD1 covers 9 bases. With V trimmed by 6 bases and J by 8 bases, 4 bases remained unmatched. Germline CDR1 and CDR2: MNHEY and SMNVEV (reference sequence). This CDR3 is 12 amino acids long.